The entry that follows covers one T cell receptor (beta chain) sequence. This entry comes from a study of Tregs in tolerant kidney transplant recipients. The protocol was immunoSEQ multiplex PCR, while the TCRdb copy is restricted to in-frame clones and leaves out a portion. There are some 240,000 clones in the sample; 80% to 85% occur only once, and around 0.61% lies in the top ten. Sequenced: CD4+ T cells from blood. The sequence was collected from a human donor in good health.

The CDR3 is CASSEPDRVYSGNTIYF. CDR3 DNA: TGTGCCAGCAGTGAACCCGACAGGGTGTACTCTGGAAACACCATATATTTT. The chain is built from TRBV6-1 and TRBJ1-3; TRBD1 matches at 7 bases. The germline V gene encodes CDR1 MNHNS and CDR2 SASEGT. CDR3 length: 17 residues. The junction had 7 bases not matched to a gene; V was cut back by 2 bases and J by 0 bases.